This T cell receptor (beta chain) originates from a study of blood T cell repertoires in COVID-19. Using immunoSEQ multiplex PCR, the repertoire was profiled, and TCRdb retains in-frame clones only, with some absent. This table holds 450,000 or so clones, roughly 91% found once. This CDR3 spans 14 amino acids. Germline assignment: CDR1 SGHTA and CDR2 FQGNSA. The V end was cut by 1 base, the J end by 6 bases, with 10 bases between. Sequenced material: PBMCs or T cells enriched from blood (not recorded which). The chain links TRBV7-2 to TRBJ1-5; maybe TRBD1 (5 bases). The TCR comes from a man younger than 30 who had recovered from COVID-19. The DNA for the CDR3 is TGTGCCAGCAGCTTAGGGTACAGGTTTCAGCCCCAGCATTTT. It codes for CASSLGYRFQPQHF.